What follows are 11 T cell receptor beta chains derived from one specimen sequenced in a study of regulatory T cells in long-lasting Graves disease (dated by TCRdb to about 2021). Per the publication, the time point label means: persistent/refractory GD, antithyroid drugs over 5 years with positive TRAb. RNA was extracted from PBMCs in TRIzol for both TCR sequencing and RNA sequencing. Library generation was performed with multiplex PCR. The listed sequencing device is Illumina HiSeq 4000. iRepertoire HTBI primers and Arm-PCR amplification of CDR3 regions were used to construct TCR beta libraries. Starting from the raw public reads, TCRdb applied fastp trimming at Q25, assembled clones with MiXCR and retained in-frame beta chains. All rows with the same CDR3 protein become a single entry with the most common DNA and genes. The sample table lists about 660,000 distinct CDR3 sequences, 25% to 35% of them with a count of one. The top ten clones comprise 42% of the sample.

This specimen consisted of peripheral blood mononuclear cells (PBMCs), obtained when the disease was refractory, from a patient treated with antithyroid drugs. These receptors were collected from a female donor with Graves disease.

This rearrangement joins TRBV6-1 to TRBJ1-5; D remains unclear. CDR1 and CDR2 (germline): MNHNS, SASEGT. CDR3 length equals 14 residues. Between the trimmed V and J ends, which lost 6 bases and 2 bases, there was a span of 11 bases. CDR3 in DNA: TGTGCCAGCAGCCGGGCTATAGGCAATCAGCCCCAGCATTTT. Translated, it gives CASSRAIGNQPQHF.

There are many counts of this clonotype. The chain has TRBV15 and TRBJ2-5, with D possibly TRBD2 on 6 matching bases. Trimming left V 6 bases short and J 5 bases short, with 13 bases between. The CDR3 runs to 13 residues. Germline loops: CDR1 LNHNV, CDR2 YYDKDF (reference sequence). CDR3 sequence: CATREGGEETQYF. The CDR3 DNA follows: TGTGCCACCAGGGAAGGAGGGGAGGAGACCCAGTACTTC.

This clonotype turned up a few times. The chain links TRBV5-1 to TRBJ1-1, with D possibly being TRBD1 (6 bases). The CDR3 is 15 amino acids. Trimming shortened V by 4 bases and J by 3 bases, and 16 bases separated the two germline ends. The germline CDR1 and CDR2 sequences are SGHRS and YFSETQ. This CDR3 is CASSLTGKSDTEAFF. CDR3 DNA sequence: TGCGCCAGCAGCCTAACAGGGAAGTCCGACACTGAAGCTTTCTTT.

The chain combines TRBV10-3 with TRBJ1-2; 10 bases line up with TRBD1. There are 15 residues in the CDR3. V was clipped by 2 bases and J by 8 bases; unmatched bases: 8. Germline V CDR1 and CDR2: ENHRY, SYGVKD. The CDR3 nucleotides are TGTGCCATCAGTGAGCCCGACAGGGGGCGCGGAGGCTACACCTTC. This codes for CAISEPDRGRGGYTF.

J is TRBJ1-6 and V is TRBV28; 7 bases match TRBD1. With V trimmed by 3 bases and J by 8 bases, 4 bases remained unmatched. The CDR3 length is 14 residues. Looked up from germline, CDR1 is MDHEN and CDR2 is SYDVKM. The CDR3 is CASSLEGAYSPLHF. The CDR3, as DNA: TGTGCCAGCAGTTTGGAGGGGGCATATTCACCCCTCCACTTT.

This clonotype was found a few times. Here the CDR3 DNA reads TGTGCCAGCAGGAAGAGCGGGACGGTCAGCAATCAGCCCCAGCATTTT. This codes for CASRKSGTVSNQPQHF. V and J are TRBV12-3 or TRBV12-4 and TRBJ1-5, with D perhaps matching TRBD1 (5 bases). The germline V and J ends were trimmed by 6 bases and 1 base, with 16 bases remaining between them. CDR3 length: 16 amino acids.

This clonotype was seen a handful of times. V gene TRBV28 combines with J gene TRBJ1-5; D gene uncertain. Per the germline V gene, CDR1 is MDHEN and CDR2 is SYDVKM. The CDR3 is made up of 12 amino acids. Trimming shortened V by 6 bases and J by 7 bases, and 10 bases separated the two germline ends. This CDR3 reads CASSFLSQPQHF. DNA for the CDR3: TGTGCCAGCAGCTTCCTTTCGCAGCCCCAGCATTTT.

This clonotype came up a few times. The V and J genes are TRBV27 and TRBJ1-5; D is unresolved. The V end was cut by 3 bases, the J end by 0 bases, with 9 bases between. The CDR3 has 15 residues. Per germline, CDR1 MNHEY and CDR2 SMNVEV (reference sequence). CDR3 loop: CASSFSTNSNQPQHF. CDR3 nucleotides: TGTGCCAGCAGTTTCAGCACGAATAGCAATCAGCCCCAGCATTTT.

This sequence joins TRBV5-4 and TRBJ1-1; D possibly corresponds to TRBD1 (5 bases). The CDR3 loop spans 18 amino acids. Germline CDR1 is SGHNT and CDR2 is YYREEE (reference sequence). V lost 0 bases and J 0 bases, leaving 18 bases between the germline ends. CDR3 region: CASSLGGGRALMNTEAFF. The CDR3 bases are TGTGCCAGCAGCTTGGGTGGGGGAAGGGCCCTAATGAACACTGAAGCTTTCTTT. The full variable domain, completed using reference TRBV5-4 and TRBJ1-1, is ETGVTQSPTHLIKTRGQQVTLRCSSQSGHNTVSWYQQALGQGPQFIFQYYREEENGRGNFPPRFSGLQFPNYSSELNVNALELDDSALYLCASSLGGGRALMNTEAFFGQGTRLTVV.

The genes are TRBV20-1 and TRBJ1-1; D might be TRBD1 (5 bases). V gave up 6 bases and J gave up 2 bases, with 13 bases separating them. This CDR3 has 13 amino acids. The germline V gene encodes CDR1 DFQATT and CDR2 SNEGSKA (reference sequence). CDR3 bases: TGCAGTGCCTGGAGGGGATCAAACACTGAAGCTTTCTTT. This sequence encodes CSAWRGSNTEAFF.

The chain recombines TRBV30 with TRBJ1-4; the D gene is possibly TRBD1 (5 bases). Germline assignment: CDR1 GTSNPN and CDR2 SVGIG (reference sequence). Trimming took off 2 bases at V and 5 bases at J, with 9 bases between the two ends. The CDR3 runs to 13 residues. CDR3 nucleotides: TGTGCCTGGAGTCAAGGGGAAAATGAAAAACTGTTTTTT. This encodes CAWSQGENEKLFF.